The 18 T cell receptor beta chains in this list originate from one sample, sequenced in a study of T cell clonotyping in hematopoietic cell transplantation. The method was immunoSEQ multiplex PCR; TCRdb's version includes in-frame clones alone and lacks a portion of them. The sample contains 15,000 or so clones, 70% to 90% of which appear only once. Material for sequencing was peripheral blood mononuclear cells. The receptor source for this set is a woman aged 35 to 49 in good health. Some clones in this sample may be carry-over from other donors' samples.

The rearrangement links TRBV6-5 to TRBJ2-7; 11 bases map to TRBD2. The CDR3 consists of 15 residues. From germline, CDR1 is MNHEY and CDR2 SVGAGI. J was trimmed by 2 bases and V by 7 bases; bases with no gene match: 7. The CDR3 region has the DNA TGTGCCAGCAAACTGTATAGCGGGAGGGCCTACGAGCAGTACTTC. It translates to CASKLYSGRAYEQYF.

This clone was observed once. J is TRBJ2-7 and V is TRBV27; D might be TRBD1 or TRBD2, each matching 5 bases. Looked up from germline, CDR1 is MNHEY and CDR2 is SMNVEV (reference sequence). The V end lost 0 bases, the J end lost 3 bases, and 15 bases lay between the germline ends. The CDR3 sequence is 16 residues long. CDR3 in amino acids: CASSLSGDQNFYEQYF. In DNA form, the CDR3 reads TGTGCCAGCAGTTTATCGGGGGACCAGAATTTCTACGAGCAGTACTTC.

The chain is built from TRBV2 and TRBJ2-7, with D unclear. CDR3 length equals 12 residues. V was cut by 2 bases and J by 6 bases, with 8 bases left in between. Germline V gene sequence: CDR1 SNHLY, CDR2 FYNNEI. CDR3 protein: CASSEWSLEQYF. The CDR3 bases are TGTGCCAGCAGTGAATGGTCCCTCGAGCAGTACTTC.

The CDR3 here is CASSRNYGYTF. The CDR3 DNA reads as TGTGCCAGCAGTCGGAACTATGGCTACACCTTC. The gene calls are TRBV28 and TRBJ1-2; D gene uncertain. The CDR3 is 11 residues long. Germline V CDR1 and CDR2: MDHEN, SYDVKM. V was pared by 5 bases and J by 2 bases, with 3 bases between.

The gene calls are TRBV5-1 and TRBJ1-4; 7 bases are shared with TRBD1. The V gene end was trimmed by 4 bases and the J gene end by 2 bases; junction bases not matched to a gene: 2. Germline V lookup: CDR1 SGHRS, CDR2 YFSETQ. The CDR3 totals 14 residues. The CDR3 DNA follows: TGCGCCAGCAGCATCAGGGGGACTAATGAAAAACTGTTTTTT. It yields the protein CASSIRGTNEKLFF.

This rearrangement joins TRBV29-1 to TRBJ1-2, with 7 bases matching TRBD1. J was trimmed by 7 bases and V by 3 bases; bases with no gene match: 14. CDR3 length equals 15 residues. CDR1 and CDR2 from the germline V gene are SQVTM and ANQGSEA. The CDR3 sequence is CSVEERGGARFGYTF. For the CDR3, the DNA is TGCAGCGTTGAGGAAAGAGGGGGCGCACGTTTTGGCTACACCTTC.

V and J are TRBV14 and TRBJ2-7; TRBD1 matches 10 bases. This CDR3 has 14 residues. V dropped 1 base and J dropped 9; count of bases not matched to a gene: 6. Germline CDR1 SGHDN, CDR2 FVKESK. CDR3 nucleotides: TGTGCCAGCAGCCAAGGGGACAGGGGAAGGCGGCAGTACTTC. Translated, it gives CASSQGDRGRRQYF.

This clone was counted a single time. CDR3 residues: CASSSRPETYGYTF. In nucleotides, the CDR3 is TGTGCCAGCAGCTCGCGACCCGAAACCTATGGCTACACCTTC. The V call is TRBV7-2, the J call TRBJ1-2, with D unclear. V was pared by 4 bases and J by 4 bases, with 13 bases between. Germline V gene sequence: CDR1 SGHTA, CDR2 FQGNSA. This CDR3 spans 14 amino acids.

The chain uses TRBV6-5 and TRBJ2-7; TRBD2 is a possible D gene (6 bases). Between the trimmed V and J ends, which lost 2 bases and 3 bases, there was a span of 11 bases. The CDR3 totals 14 residues. Germline V gene sequence: CDR1 MNHEY, CDR2 SVGAGI. The CDR3 protein is CASSYGGNVYEQYF. CDR3 in DNA: TGTGCCAGCAGTTACGGCGGGAACGTCTACGAGCAGTACTTC.

The chain combines TRBV5-8 with TRBJ2-3; D perhaps matches TRBD2 (6 bases). Looked up from germline, CDR1 is SGHTS and CDR2 is YDEGEE. V dropped 5 bases and J dropped 0 bases, with 13 bases sitting between them. The CDR3 spans 15 residues. The CDR3 coding sequence is TGTGCCAGCAGTCCTCGGGGGATTAGCACAGATACGCAGTATTTT. It yields the protein CASSPRGISTDTQYF.

The J gene is TRBJ2-1, the V gene TRBV29-1; no clear D. Germline CDR1 is SQVTM and CDR2 is ANQGSEA. V shed 6 bases and J shed 5 bases, with 14 bases lying between them. CDR3 size: 13 residues. CDR3 DNA sequence: TGCAGCGTCGACTCGCGGATAAACAATGAGCAGTTCTTC. Translation gives CSVDSRINNEQFF.

The V call is TRBV27, the J call TRBJ2-6; D is unclear. Germline CDR1 is MNHEY and CDR2 is SMNVEV (reference sequence). With 6 bases removed from V and 0 bases from J, the gap between germline ends came to 6 bases. This CDR3 has 14 amino acids. The CDR3 loop reads CASRLSSGANVLTF. The CDR3 nucleotides read TGTGCCAGCAGGCTCAGCTCTGGGGCCAACGTCCTGACTTTC.

The chain has TRBV7-8 and TRBJ2-2; 8 nucleotides match TRBD2. Unmatched junction bases numbered 5, after V lost 3 bases and J lost 2 bases. The CDR3 loop spans 16 amino acids. CDR1 and CDR2 (germline): SGHVS, FQNEAQ. The CDR3: CASSFNSGVNTGELFF. Written as DNA, the CDR3 is TGTGCCAGCAGCTTTAATAGCGGGGTAAACACCGGGGAGCTGTTTTTT.

Regarding this clone: The same CDR3 is also encoded by other DNA sequences in this sample. The chain links TRBV7-9 to TRBJ1-2, with 10 bases lining up with TRBD1. The germline V gene encodes CDR1 SEHNR and CDR2 FQNEAQ (reference sequence). The CDR3 loop spans 16 amino acids. V dropped 5 bases and J dropped 3; count of bases not matched to a gene: 9. CDR3 protein: CASSQQAGTGDYGYTF. The CDR3, as DNA: TGTGCCAGCAGCCAGCAGGCCGGGACAGGGGACTATGGCTACACCTTC.

J is TRBJ2-7 and V is TRBV29-1; D remains unclear. This CDR3 is 12 amino acids long. The germline V gene has CDR1 SQVTM and CDR2 ANQGSEA. Trimming cost V 6 bases and J 0 bases, with 9 bases left between them. In nucleotides, the CDR3 is TGCAGCGTCCTGAAGCACTCCTACGAGCAGTACTTC. It yields the protein CSVLKHSYEQYF.

A single count supports this clone. The gene calls are TRBV7-8 and TRBJ1-5; unclear D gene. Trimming pared 5 bases from V and 9 bases from J, leaving 17 bases between. The germline V gene encodes CDR1 SGHVS and CDR2 FQNEAQ. The CDR3 length is 14 residues. DNA for the CDR3: TGTGCCAGCAGCCCGGGAACGAACGCGGGGCCCCAGCATTTT. Amino acids: CASSPGTNAGPQHF.

The chain carries TRBV9 and TRBJ2-7; D call uncertain. Looked up from germline, CDR1 is SGDLS and CDR2 is YYNGEE. The CDR3 runs 14 residues. V dropped 0 bases and J dropped 6 bases, with 13 bases sitting between them. CDR3 residues: CASSVEGLNGEQYF. The DNA for the CDR3 is TGTGCCAGCAGCGTAGAGGGTCTAAACGGCGAGCAGTACTTC.

The chain joins TRBV11-2 to TRBJ1-1, with TRBD1 as a possible D gene (6 bases). The germline CDR1 and CDR2 sequences are SGHAT and FQNNGV. The CDR3 length is 15 residues. Trimming removed 2 bases at V and 4 bases at J, with 14 bases between. Written as DNA, the CDR3 is TGTGCCAGCAGCTTACGACAGGCCATTCGCACTGAAGCTTTCTTT. This encodes CASSLRQAIRTEAFF.